This T cell receptor beta chain was sequenced during a study of naive and memory T cell subsets. Study-level findings and limits: Possibly reflecting memory cells re-expressing CD45RA, a few larger clonotypes occurred in naive repertoires, especially CD8. From naive to CM, EM and EMRA, diversity decreased and Gini increased.

V lost 1 base to trimming and J lost 0 bases, with 10 bases between them. CDR1 is SEHNR, CDR2 FQNEAQ, per germline (reference sequence). The CDR3 consists of 17 residues. This clonotype was seen only a few times. Its cognate antigen is unknown. Both TRBC1 and TRBC2 were covered by a beta constant-region primer of two equimolar oligonucleotides. Four rounds of PCR amplified the ligated cDNA using nested alpha and beta constant-region primers plus SP2. The cDNA 3' end received a ligated single-stranded oligonucleotide carrying the SP2 primer and a 12-nucleotide UMI. TCRdb reanalysed the UMI-ligation and nested PCR reads using MiXCR and keeps one entry per CDR3 protein. The sample includes 85,000 to 130,000 distinct CDR3 sequences, approximately 14% of them seen just once. Four subsets defined by CD45RA and CD27 were sorted after CD3, CD4, CD8 and live/dead staining.

Sequencing was done on a sample of naive CD8+ T cells from blood. The chain combines TRBV7-9 with TRBJ1-6, with a possible D match to TRBD1 (6 bases). This TCR was recovered from a human donor in good health. The CDR3 protein is CASSLDPGDSYNSPLHF. As DNA, the CDR3 is TGTGCCAGCAGCTTAGATCCAGGGGACTCCTATAATTCACCCCTCCACTTT.